Reported below is one TCR beta chain. This clonotype was detected ten times or more. Its antigen has not been determined. One base away there is no much larger clone; base qualities are not given. CDR1 and CDR2, per the germline V gene, are SGDLS and YYNGEE. V is pruned by 4 bases and J by 9 bases, leaving 11 bases of the junction without a gene match. The CDR3 numbers 15 residues from cysteine through phenylalanine. Only the CDR3 DNA is retained, 45 bases long and in frame from the first base. These data belong to a study of T cells of healthy individuals (dated by TCRdb to the late 2010s). Library generation was performed with 5' RACE. TCRdb shows the sequencer as Illumina MiSeq. The public reads were reprocessed in TCRdb via fastp at Q25 and MiXCR, keeping in-frame beta chains. A single entry per CDR3 protein holds the most common genes and DNA from its merged rows. For this sample the table gives more than 60,000 distinct CDR3 sequences, of which 15% to 20% were detected only once. About 4.3% of the sample is taken by the ten largest.

The chain was built from TRBV9 and TRBJ1-1, with 11 junctional bases fitting TRBD1. This receptor was identified in a human donor in good health. The bases read TGTGCCAGCAGCTCAAACTCCGGGACAGGGGGAAAAGCTTTCTTT. Its coded protein is CASSSNSGTGGKAFF.